One and the same sample provided the 5 T cell receptor beta chains below, sequenced in a study of tissue T cells after allogeneic stem cell transplantation. Profiling relied on immunoSEQ multiplex PCR, and the TCRdb table lists in-frame clones only, not all of them. The table has fewer than 3,500 clones, roughly 50% seen once. Time point here: mouse harvest day 14 after allogeneic transplant. Tail vein injection delivered 10^7 T-cell-depleted bone marrow cells and 10^6 splenic CD5+ T cells. Sequencing was performed on gut tissue. The source of these receptors is a female BALB/c mouse given C57BL/6 T cells with graft-versus-host disease after an allogeneic hematopoietic cell transplant.

In this sample, this clone turned up a few times. The genes are named according to mouse. The CDR3 is cut off 1 residue early in the read; its end comes from the germline J gene. This sequence joins TRBV16 and TRBJ1-3, with D unresolved. With 2 bases removed from V and 0 bases from J, the gap between germline ends came to 5 bases. CDR3 length: 14 amino acids. CDR1 is SGHSA and CDR2 is FRNQAP in the germline V gene. The covered CDR3 bases are TGTGCAAGCAGCTTACCAGATTCTGGAAATACGCTCTAT. Encoded protein: CASSLPDSGNTLY. The whole CDR3 protein reads CASSLPDSGNTLYF. Full variable domain (rest looked up from reference TRBV16 and TRBJ1-3): NAGVIQTPRHKVTGKGQEATLWCEPISGHSAVFWYRQTIVQGLEFLTYFRNQAPIDDSGMPKERFSAQMPNQSHSTLKIQSTQPQDSAVYLCASSLPDSGNTLYFGEGSRLIVV.

This clone is termed large. Gene names refer to mouse genes. The CDR3 is cut off 1 residue early in the read; its end comes from the germline J gene. The gene calls are TRBV2 and TRBJ2-1; D is undetermined. V was trimmed by 0 bases and J by 0 bases, leaving 9 bases between them. Germline V lookup: CDR1 LGHNA, CDR2 YSYQKL. CDR3 length equals 16 residues. The CDR3 bases that were read are TGTGCCAGCAGCCAAGATACCTTCCTTAACTATGCTGAGCAGTTC. Amino acids: CASSQDTFLNYAEQF. The CDR3 reads in full as CASSQDTFLNYAEQFF.

Concerning this clone: Mouse gene names apply. The sequenced fragment ends 1 residue before the CDR3 boundary, so the rest is inferred from the germline J gene. The chain recombines TRBV12-1 with TRBJ2-5; D gene ambiguous. Trimming took 0 bases from V and 0 from J, leaving 6 bases between them. The CDR3 totals 14 residues. Germline V gene sequence: CDR1 SGHSN, CDR2 HYEKVE. CDR3 loop: CASSLGINQDTQYF. The CDR3 DNA, read in part, is TGTGCCAGCTCTCTCGGCATTAACCAAGACACCCAGTAC.

About this clone itself: The gene names here belong to mouse. The CDR3 goes on 1 residue after the read ends, and that part is filled in from the germline J gene. J is TRBJ2-7 and V is TRBV3; perhaps D is TRBD1 or TRBD2 (5 bases each). Trimming took off 1 base at V and 4 bases at J, with 8 bases between the two ends. The CDR3 length is 13 residues. Germline CDR1 is SNHLY and CDR2 is FYNGKV (reference sequence). Here the CDR3 reads CASSLGGRYEQYF. The CDR3 bases that were read are TGTGCCAGCAGCTTAGGGGGCCGGTATGAACAGTAC.

Points on this clone: Gene names follow the mouse nomenclature. The CDR3 end is not reached by the read, which stops 1 residue before it; the germline J gene fills it in. The gene calls are TRBV26 and TRBJ2-2; D ambiguous. Trimming removed 0 bases from V and 0 bases from J, with 8 bases in between. CDR3 length: 16 residues. The germline gives CDR1 KGHPV, CDR2 FQNQEV (reference sequence). The CDR3 region is CASSLSQVANTGQLYF. The CDR3 DNA, read in part, is TGTGCCAGCAGTCTGTCCCAGGTCGCAAACACCGGGCAGCTCTAC.